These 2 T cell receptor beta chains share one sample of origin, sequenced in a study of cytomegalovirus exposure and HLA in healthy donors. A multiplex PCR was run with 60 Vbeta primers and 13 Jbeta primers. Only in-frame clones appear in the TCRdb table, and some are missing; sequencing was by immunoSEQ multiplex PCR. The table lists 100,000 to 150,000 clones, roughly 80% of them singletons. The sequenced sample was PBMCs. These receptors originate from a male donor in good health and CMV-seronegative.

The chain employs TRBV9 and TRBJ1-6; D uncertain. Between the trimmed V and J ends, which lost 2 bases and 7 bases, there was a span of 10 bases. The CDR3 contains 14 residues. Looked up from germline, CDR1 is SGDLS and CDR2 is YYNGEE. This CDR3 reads CASSVGQTNSPLHF. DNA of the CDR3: TGTGCCAGCAGCGTTGGGCAGACGAATTCACCCCTCCACTTT.

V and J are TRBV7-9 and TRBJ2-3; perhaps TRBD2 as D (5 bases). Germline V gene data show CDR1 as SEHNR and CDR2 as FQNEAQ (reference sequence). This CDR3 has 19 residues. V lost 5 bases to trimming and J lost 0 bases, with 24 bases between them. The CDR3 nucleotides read TGTGCCAGCAGCCTACTTACGCCCGGGATCCCACATAGCACAGATACGCAGTATTTT. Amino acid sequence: CASSLLTPGIPHSTDTQYF.